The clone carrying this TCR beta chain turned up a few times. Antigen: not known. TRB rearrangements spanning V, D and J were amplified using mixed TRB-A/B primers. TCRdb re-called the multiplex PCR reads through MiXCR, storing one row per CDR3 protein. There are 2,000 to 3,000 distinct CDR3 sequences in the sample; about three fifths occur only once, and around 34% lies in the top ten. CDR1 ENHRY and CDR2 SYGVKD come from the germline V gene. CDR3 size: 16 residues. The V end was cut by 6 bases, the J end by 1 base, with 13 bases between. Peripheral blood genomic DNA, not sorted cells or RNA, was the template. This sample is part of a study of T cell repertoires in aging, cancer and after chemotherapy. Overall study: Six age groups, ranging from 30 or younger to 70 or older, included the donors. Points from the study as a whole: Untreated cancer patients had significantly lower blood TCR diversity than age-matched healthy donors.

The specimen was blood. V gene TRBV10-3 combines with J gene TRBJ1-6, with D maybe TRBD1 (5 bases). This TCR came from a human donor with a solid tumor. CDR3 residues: CAISAVGGSYNSPLHF. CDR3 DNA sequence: TGTGCCATCAGCGCAGTTGGGGGATCCTATAATTCACCCCTCCACTTT.